These T cell receptor beta chains were read from a single sample in a study of beta chain features in type 1 diabetes. Assay: immunoSEQ multiplex PCR; the TCRdb copy retains only in-frame clones and omits some. The data contain about half a million clones, 25% to 35% of them singletons. Sequences were obtained from naive CD4+ T cells from blood. The source is a young man in good health. CDR3s include the opening cysteine and the closing phenylalanine or tryptophan. The D gene is left open where the match is weak. Clone size, where shown, is once, few, many, or a class for clones that have expanded.

NA,few,TRBV18,TRBJ2-7,CASSSRDGAYEQYF,TGTGCCAGCTCATCCCGGGACGGAGCCTACGAGCAGTACTTC
NA,NA,TRBV29-1,TRBJ1-1,CSDARDRNTEAFF,TGCAGCGACGCCCGGGACCGGAACACTGAAGCTTTCTTT
TRBD1,NA,TRBV30,TRBJ2-1,CAAQGQGIEFGYNEQFF,TGTGCCGCGCAGGGACAGGGGATCGAATTTGGTTACAATGAGCAGTTCTTC
TRBD1,few,TRBV25-1,TRBJ1-2,CASRKTGDNGYTF,TGTGCCAGCAGGAAGACAGGGGATAATGGCTACACCTTC
TRBD2,few,TRBV7-9,TRBJ2-5,CASSLGSSGIETQYF,TGTGCCAGCAGCTTAGGGTCTAGCGGGATTGAGACCCAGTACTTC
NA,NA,TRBV5-4,TRBJ2-1,CASSIGIAGYNEQFF,TGTGCCAGCAGCATCGGGATAGCAGGCTACAATGAGCAGTTCTTC
NA,few,TRBV30,TRBJ2-5,CAWTRGETQYF,TGTGCCTGGACCAGAGGGGAGACCCAGTACTTC
NA,NA,TRBV10-3,TRBJ2-7,CAIKSTSSYEQYF,TGTGCCATCAAGTCCACCAGCTCCTACGAGCAGTACTTC
TRBD2,few,TRBV5-6,TRBJ2-1,CASSLGTGLAGVEQFF,TGTGCCAGCAGCTTGGGTACTGGACTAGCGGGAGTAGAGCAGTTCTTC
NA,NA,TRBV6-1,TRBJ1-5,CASTPGSGQPQHF,TGTGCCAGCACCCCAGGGTCGGGTCAGCCCCAGCATTTT
TRBD2,few,TRBV30,TRBJ2-3,CAWSPASGRPVGTDTQYF,TGTGCCTGGAGTCCGGCTAGCGGGAGGCCTGTGGGCACAGATACGCAGTATTTT
NA,few,TRBV30,TRBJ2-2,CAWSVSRANTGELFF,TGTGCCTGGAGTGTATCTCGCGCCAACACCGGGGAGCTGTTTTTT
TRBD2,NA,TRBV28,TRBJ2-3,CASSFIRTSRTDTQYF,TGTGCCAGCAGTTTCATTCGGACTAGCCGCACAGATACGCAGTATTTT
NA,NA,TRBV29-1,TRBJ2-5,CSVAWETQYF,TGCAGCGTTGCATGGGAGACCCAGTACTTC
TRBD1,NA,TRBV30,TRBJ1-5,CAWNPTGAGQPQHF,TGTGCCTGGAATCCGACAGGGGCAGGTCAGCCCCAGCATTTT
NA,NA,TRBV7-2,TRBJ2-7,CASSLVVQSLGGYEQYF,TGTGCCAGCAGCTTAGTTGTTCAGTCTCTAGGGGGCTACGAGCAGTACTTC
NA,few,TRBV30,TRBJ1-2,CAWSDISNYGYTF,TGTGCCTGGAGTGACATCAGTAACTATGGCTACACCTTC
NA,NA,TRBV7-9,TRBJ1-1,CASLPLGRMNTEAFF,TGTGCCAGCCTCCCATTGGGACGGATGAACACTGAAGCTTTCTTT
NA,NA,TRBV9,TRBJ2-1,CASSVEGRSYNEQFF,TGTGCCAGCAGCGTAGAGGGAAGGTCCTACAATGAGCAGTTCTTC
NA,NA,TRBV18,TRBJ2-1,CASSSSSERFF,TGTGCCAGCTCCTCGAGCTCCGAACGGTTCTTC
NA,NA,TRBV7-9,TRBJ2-5,CASSSPMKRETQYF,TGTGCCAGCAGCTCCCCCATGAAGAGGGAGACCCAGTACTTC
TRBD2,NA,TRBV30,TRBJ2-3,CAWSVLGLATDTQYF,TGTGCCTGGAGTGTACTGGGACTAGCGACCGATACGCAGTATTTT
TRBD2,NA,TRBV30,TRBJ2-5,CAVAGDLWGTQYF,TGTGCCGTGGCGGGGGACTTGTGGGGGACCCAGTACTTC
TRBD2,NA,TRBV4-3,TRBJ2-3,CASSQDWAGGPGDTQYF,TGCGCCAGCAGCCAAGATTGGGCGGGAGGGCCGGGAGATACGCAGTATTTT
NA,NA,TRBV29-1,TRBJ2-7,CSVFRGRDEQYF,TGCAGCGTCTTCAGGGGGAGGGACGAGCAGTACTTC